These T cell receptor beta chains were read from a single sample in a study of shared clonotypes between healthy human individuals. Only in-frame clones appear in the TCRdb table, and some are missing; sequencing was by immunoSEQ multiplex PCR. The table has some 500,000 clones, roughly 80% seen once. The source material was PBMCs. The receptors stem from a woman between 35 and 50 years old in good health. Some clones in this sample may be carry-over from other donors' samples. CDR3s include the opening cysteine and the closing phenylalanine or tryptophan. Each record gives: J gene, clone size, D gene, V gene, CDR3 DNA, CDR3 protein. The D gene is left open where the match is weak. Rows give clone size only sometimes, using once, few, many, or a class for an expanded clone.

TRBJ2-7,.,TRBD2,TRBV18,TGTGCCAGCTCCCCGAGCGGGAGGGATTCCTACGAGCAGTACTTC,CASSPSGRDSYEQYF
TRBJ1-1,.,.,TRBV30,TGTGCCTGGAGTAAACCACCCGGGACACCGAACACTGAAGCTTTCTTT,CAWSKPPGTPNTEAFF
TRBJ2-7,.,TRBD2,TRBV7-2,TGTGCCAGCAGCTTAGACTCTAGCGGAGCCTACGAGCAGTACTTC,CASSLDSSGAYEQYF
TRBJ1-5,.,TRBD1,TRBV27,TGTGCCAGCAGTTCGGGACAGTATAGCAATCAGCCCCAGCATTTT,CASSSGQYSNQPQHF
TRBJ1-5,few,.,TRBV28,TGTGCCAGCAGCTTAGCAGGGCCCCCAACTCAGCCCCAGCATTTT,CASSLAGPPTQPQHF
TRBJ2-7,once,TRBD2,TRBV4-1,TGCGCCAGCAGCCCGGGACTAGCGGTAAACTCCTACGAGCAGTACTTC,CASSPGLAVNSYEQYF
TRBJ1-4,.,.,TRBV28,TGTGCCAGCAATGGGGGGCAAGTTGAAAAACTGTTTTTT,CASNGGQVEKLFF
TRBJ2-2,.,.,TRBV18,TGTGCCAGCTCGGCAGCGAACACCGGGGAGCTGTTTTTT,CASSAANTGELFF
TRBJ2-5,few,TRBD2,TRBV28,TGTGCCAGCAGCTCGCGAGGAAGGAGCGGGACGGTGATTTGGGAGCAGTACTTC,CASSSRGRSGTVIWEQYF
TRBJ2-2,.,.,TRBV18,TGTGCCAGCTCACCATCAGGGAGTGACACCGGGGAGCTGTTTTTT,CASSPSGSDTGELFF
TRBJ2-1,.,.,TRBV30,TGTGCCTGGACCACGGGGGCTAGCGTGGGGGGAAAGCAGTTCTTC,CAWTTGASVGGKQFF
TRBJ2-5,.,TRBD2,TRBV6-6,TGTGCCAGCAACTACGGGGGGAGTGGAGAGACCCAGTACTTC,CASNYGGSGETQYF
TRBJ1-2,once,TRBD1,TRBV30,TGTGCCTGGAGTACAGGGGCTGGAGGCTATGGCTACACCTTC,CAWSTGAGGYGYTF
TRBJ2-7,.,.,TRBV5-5,TGTGCCAGCAACAAAAACTATGCGGCCGAGCAGTACTTC,CASNKNYAAEQYF
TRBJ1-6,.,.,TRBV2,TGTGCCAGTTGTCATGAAGTTAATTCACCCCTCCACTTT,CASCHEVNSPLHF
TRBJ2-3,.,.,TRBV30,TGTGCCTGGAGTGGTCTAGCGACCACAGATACGCAGTATTTT,CAWSGLATTDTQYF
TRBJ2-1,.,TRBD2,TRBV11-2,TGTGCCAGCAGCTTACCTAGCGGGCACTCCTACAATGAGCAGTTCTTC,CASSLPSGHSYNEQFF
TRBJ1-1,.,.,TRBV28,TGTGCCAGCAGTAGAGGTATGAACACTGAAGCTTTCTTT,CASSRGMNTEAFF
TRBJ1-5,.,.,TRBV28,TGTGCCAGCACCCGACCCTGGACACCCTATAGCAATCAGCCCCAGCATTTT,CASTRPWTPYSNQPQHF
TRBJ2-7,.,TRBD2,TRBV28,TGTGCCAGCAGTCCCCCAACTAGCGGGGCCTACGAGCAGTACTTC,CASSPPTSGAYEQYF
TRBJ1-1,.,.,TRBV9,TGTGCCAGCAGCGTAGAGGGATTGGGCACTGAAGCTTTCTTT,CASSVEGLGTEAFF
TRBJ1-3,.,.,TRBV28,TGTGCCAGCAGTTTATTCAACGGGTACACCATATATTTT,CASSLFNGYTIYF
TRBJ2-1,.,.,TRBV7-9,TGTGCCAGCAGCTTAGGTGTGAATGAGCAGTTCTTC,CASSLGVNEQFF
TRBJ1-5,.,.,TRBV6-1,TGTGCCAGCAACAGAAACTTAAATAGCAATCAGCCCCAGCATTTT,CASNRNLNSNQPQHF
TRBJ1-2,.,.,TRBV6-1,TGTGCCAGCAGTGCAGGGCCTGGCTACACCTTC,CASSAGPGYTF
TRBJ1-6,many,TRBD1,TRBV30,TGTGCCTGCCCCGGACAGGGGGCCGATAGTTCACCCCTCCACTTT,CACPGQGADSSPLHF
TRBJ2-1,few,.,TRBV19,TGTGCCAGCGCACAGGGTACCTACAATGAGCAGTTCTTC,CASAQGTYNEQFF
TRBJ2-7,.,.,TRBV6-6,TGTGCCAGCAGTTACTCTACTAGACGGGGGCGCGAGCAGTACTTC,CASSYSTRRGREQYF
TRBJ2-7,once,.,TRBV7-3,TGTGCCAGCAGCCCCGGACGAGGCGTCTACGAGCAGTACTTC,CASSPGRGVYEQYF
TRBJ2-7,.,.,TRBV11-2,TGTGCCAGCAGCTTAGCGGGAGCCCTTTCGTTCTTC,CASSLAGALSFF
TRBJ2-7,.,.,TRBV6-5,TGTGCCAGCAGCGCCGGAACCCCTCCCTCCGAGCAGTACTTC,CASSAGTPPSEQYF
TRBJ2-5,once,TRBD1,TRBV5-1,TGCGCCAGCAGGTCGGGACAGGGGAAAGAGACCCAGTACTTC,CASRSGQGKETQYF
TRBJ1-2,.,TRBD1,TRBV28,TGTGCCAGCCTCACTCATTGGACAGGGACCTACACCTTC,CASLTHWTGTYTF
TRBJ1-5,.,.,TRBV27,TGTGCCAGCAGTTCGGGGGATAGCAATCAGCCCCAGCATTTT,CASSSGDSNQPQHF
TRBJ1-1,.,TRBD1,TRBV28,TGTGCCAGCAGTTTTCTTTTTGGGACAGGGAACACTGAAGCTTTCTTT,CASSFLFGTGNTEAFF
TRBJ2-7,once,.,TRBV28,TGTGCCAGCAGTTTAAGCAGTTCCTTAACCTACGAGCAGTACTTC,CASSLSSSLTYEQYF
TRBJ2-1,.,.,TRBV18,TGTGCCAGCTCGCTCGGGACCCAAACCGTCTATGAGCAGTTCTTC,CASSLGTQTVYEQFF